The clone carrying this T cell receptor beta chain appeared a few times. Antigen specificity is unknown. Other DNA sequences of this sample code for an identical CDR3. Sorted populations all had greater than 95% purity. This sample is drawn from a study of beta chain features in type 1 diabetes. Study at large: There was similarity between patients and healthy donors in age, gender and cell yields. The study's findings and limits: In patients and controls equally, PCR might favor templates that are shorter.

Sequenced material consisted of expressed TCRB transcripts (all of the isolated RNA was reverse transcribed). Libraries were prepared by immunoSEQ multiplex PCR; TCRdb keeps only in-frame clonotypes and omits some of them. The table records 450,000 or so clones, about an eighth of them present only once. The ends were cut back, 3 bases at V and 8 bases at J, with 7 bases in the middle. This CDR3 contains 11 residues. Germline CDR1 SEHNR, CDR2 FQNEAQ (reference sequence). The J gene is TRBJ1-1, the V gene TRBV7-9; D is ambiguous. The clonotype comes from a woman aged 18-29 years in good health. Input material: naive CD4+ T cells from blood. CDR3 sequence: CASSLVREAFF. CDR3 coding DNA: TGTGCCAGCAGCTTGGTTAGGGAAGCTTTCTTT.